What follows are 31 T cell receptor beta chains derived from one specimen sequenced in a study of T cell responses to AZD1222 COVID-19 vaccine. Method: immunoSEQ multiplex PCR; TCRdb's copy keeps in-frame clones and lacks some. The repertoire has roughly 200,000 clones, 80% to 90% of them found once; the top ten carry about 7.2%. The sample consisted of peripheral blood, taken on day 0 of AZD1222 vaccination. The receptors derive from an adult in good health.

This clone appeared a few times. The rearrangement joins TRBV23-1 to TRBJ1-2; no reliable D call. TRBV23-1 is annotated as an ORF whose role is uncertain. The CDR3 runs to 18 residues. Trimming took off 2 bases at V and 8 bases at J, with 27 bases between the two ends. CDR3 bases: TGCGCCAGCAGTCAACCGTCTGTGAGGTCGGGGAAGGGAGCCGGCTACACCTTC. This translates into CASSQPSVRSGKGAGYTF.

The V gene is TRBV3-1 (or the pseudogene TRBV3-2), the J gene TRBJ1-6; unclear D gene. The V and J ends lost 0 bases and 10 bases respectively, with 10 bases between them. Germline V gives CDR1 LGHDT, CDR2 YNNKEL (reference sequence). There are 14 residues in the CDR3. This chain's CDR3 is CASSQERVDSPLHF. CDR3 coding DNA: TGTGCCAGCAGCCAAGAGAGGGTAGACTCACCCCTCCACTTT.

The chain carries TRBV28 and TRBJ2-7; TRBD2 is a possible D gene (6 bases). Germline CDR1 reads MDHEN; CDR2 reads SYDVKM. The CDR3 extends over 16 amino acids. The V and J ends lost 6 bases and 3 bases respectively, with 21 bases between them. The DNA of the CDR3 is TGTGCCAGCAGCCTCACTATGGGTCGGGGGAACTACGAGCAGTACTTC. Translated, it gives CASSLTMGRGNYEQYF.

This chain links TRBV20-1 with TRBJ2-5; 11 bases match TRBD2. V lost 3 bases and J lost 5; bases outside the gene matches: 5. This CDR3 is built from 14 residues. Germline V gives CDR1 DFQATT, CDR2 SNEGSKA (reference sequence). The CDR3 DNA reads TGCAGTGCTAGTCTAGCGGGGGGTTGGGAGACCCAGTACTTC. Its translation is CSASLAGGWETQYF.

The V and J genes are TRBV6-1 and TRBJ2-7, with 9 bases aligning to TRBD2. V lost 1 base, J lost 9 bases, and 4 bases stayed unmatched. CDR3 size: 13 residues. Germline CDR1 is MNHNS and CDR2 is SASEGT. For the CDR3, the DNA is TGTGCCAGCAGTGAAGTTGCTAGCGGGGCGCAGTACTTC. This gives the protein CASSEVASGAQYF.

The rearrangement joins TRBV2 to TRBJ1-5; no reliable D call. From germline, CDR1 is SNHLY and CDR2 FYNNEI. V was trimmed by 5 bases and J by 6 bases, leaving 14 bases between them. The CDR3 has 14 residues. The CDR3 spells CASSTRSNSQPQHF. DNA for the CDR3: TGTGCCAGCAGTACGCGGAGCAATTCTCAGCCCCAGCATTTT.

The chain's CDR3 is CASSLGSIERSPLHF. CDR3 DNA: TGTGCCAGCAGCTTGGGCAGTATTGAGAGGTCACCCCTCCACTTT. This chain connects TRBV5-4 to TRBJ1-6; D is unclear. V lost 0 bases, J lost 10 bases, and 14 bases lay in between. CDR3 length equals 15 residues. The germline V gene encodes CDR1 SGHNT and CDR2 YYREEE (reference sequence).

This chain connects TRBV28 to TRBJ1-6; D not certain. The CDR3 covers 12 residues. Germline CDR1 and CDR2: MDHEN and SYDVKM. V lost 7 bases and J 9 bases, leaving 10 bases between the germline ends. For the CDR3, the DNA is TGTGCCAGCACCAACCCCCCTTCACCCCTCCACTTT. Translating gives CASTNPPSPLHF.

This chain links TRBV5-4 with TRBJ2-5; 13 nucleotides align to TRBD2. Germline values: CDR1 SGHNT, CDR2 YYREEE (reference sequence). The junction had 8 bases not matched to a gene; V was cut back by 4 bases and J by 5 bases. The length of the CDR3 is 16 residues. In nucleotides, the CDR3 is TGTGCCAGCAGCGAGAGACTAGCGGGGGGTAGGGAGACCCAGTACTTC. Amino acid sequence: CASSERLAGGRETQYF.

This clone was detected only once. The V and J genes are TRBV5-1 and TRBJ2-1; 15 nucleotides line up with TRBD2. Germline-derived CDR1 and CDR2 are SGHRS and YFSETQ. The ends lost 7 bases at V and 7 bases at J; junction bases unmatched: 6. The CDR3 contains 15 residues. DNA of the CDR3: TGCGCCAGCTGGGCGGGGACTAGCGGGGGGAATGAGCAGTTCTTC. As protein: CASWAGTSGGNEQFF. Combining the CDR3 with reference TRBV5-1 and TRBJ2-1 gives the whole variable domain KAGVTQTPRYLIKTRGQQVTLSCSPISGHRSVSWYQQTPGQGLQFLFEYFSETQRNKGNFPGRFSGRQFSNSRSEMNVSTLELGDSALYLCASWAGTSGGNEQFFGPGTRLTVL.

CDR3 in amino acids: CAWSVGANTEAFF. For the CDR3, the DNA is TGTGCCTGGAGTGTAGGGGCGAACACTGAAGCTTTCTTT. The genes are TRBV30 and TRBJ1-1; a weak D match, TRBD1 (5 bases). V was shortened by 0 bases and J by 1 base, with 6 bases between the two germline ends. CDR1 is GTSNPN and CDR2 is SVGIG in the germline V gene (reference sequence). The CDR3 contains 13 residues.

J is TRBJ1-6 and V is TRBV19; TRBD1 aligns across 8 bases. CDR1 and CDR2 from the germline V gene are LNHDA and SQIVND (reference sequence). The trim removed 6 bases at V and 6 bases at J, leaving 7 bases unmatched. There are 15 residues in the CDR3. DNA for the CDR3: TGTGCCAGTAGATCCGACAGGGGCCTTAATTCACCCCTCCACTTT. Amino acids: CASRSDRGLNSPLHF.

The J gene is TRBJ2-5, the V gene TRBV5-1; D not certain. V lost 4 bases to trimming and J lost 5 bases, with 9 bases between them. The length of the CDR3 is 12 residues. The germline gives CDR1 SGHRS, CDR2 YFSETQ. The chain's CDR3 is CASSLSSETQYF. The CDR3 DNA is TGCGCCAGCAGCCTCTCGTCTGAGACCCAGTACTTC.

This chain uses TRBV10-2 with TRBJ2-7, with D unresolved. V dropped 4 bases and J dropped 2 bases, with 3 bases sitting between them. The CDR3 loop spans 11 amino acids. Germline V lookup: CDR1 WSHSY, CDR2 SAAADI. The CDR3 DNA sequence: TGCGCCAGCAGTGGGCCCTACGAGCAGTACTTC. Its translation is CASSGPYEQYF.

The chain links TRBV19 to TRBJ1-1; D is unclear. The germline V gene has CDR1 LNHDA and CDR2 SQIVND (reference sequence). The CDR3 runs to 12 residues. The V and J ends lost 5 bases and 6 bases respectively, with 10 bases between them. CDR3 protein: CASSPRASEAFF. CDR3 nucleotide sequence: TGTGCCAGTAGTCCTCGGGCGTCTGAAGCTTTCTTT.

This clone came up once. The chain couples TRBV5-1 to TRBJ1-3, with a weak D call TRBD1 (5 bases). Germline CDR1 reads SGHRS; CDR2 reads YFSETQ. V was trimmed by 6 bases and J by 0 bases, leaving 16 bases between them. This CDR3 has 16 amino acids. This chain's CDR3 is CASTRGSGSSGNTIYF. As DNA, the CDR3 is TGCGCCAGCACCAGAGGGTCAGGGTCCTCTGGAAACACCATATATTTT.

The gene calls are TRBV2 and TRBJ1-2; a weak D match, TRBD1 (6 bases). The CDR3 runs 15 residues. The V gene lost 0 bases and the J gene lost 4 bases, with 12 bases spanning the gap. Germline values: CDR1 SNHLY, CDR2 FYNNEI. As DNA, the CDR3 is TGTGCCAGCAGTGAAGCTGCGGGGGCGAGCTATGGCTACACCTTC. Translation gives CASSEAAGASYGYTF.

In nucleotides, the CDR3 is TGTGCCATCAGTGAGTCGCCGGGTACCTACGAGCAGTACTTC. Encoded protein: CAISESPGTYEQYF. The chain has TRBV10-3 and TRBJ2-7; D not certain. The germline V gene encodes CDR1 ENHRY and CDR2 SYGVKD. This CDR3 region has 14 residues. The V and J ends lost 0 bases and 2 bases respectively, with 8 bases between them.

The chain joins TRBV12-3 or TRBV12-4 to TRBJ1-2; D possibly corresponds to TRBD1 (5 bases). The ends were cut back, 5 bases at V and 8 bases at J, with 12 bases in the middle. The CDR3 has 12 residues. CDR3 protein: CASSDSYWGYTF. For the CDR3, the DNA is TGTGCCAGCAGTGACAGCTATTGGGGCTACACCTTC.

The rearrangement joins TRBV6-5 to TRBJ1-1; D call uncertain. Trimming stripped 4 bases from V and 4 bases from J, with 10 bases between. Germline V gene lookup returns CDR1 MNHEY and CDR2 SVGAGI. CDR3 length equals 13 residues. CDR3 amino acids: CASSSRRSTEAFF. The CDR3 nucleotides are TGTGCCAGCAGTTCCCGACGTTCCACTGAAGCTTTCTTT.

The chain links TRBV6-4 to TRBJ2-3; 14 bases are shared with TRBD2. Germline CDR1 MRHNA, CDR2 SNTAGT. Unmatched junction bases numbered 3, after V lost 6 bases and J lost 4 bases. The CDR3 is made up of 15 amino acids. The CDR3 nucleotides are TGTGCCAGCAGCTCGACTAGCGGGGGGGCAGATACGCAGTATTTT. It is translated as CASSSTSGGADTQYF.

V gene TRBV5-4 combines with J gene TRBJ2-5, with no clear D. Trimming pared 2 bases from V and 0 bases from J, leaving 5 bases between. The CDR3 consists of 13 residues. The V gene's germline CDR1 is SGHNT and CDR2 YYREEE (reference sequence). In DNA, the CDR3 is TGTGCCAGCAGCTTTGGGGACCAAGAGACCCAGTACTTC. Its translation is CASSFGDQETQYF.

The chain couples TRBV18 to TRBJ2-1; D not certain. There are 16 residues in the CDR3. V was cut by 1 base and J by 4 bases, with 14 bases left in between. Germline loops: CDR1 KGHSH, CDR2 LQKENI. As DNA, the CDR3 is TGTGCCAGCTCACCACAGCTACGCGATACGTACAATGAGCAGTTCTTC. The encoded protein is CASSPQLRDTYNEQFF.

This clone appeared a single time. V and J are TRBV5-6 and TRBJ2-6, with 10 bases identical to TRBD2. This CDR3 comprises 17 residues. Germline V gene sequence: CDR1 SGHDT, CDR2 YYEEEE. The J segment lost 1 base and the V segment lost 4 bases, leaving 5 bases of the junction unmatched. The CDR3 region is CASSKLAGRSGANVLTF. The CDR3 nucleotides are TGTGCCAGCAGCAAACTAGCGGGGCGGTCTGGGGCCAACGTCCTGACTTTC.

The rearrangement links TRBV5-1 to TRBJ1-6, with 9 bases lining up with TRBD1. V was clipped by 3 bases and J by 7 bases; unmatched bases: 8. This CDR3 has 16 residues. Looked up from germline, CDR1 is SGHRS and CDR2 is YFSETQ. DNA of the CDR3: TGCGCCAGCAGCTCCTTGACAGGGGGTGAAAATTCACCCCTCCACTTT. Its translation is CASSSLTGGENSPLHF.

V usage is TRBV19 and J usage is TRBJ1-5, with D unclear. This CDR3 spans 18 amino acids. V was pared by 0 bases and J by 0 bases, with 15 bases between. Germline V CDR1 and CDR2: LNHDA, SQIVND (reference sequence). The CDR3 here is CASSIEALLTYSNQPQHF. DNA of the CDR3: TGTGCCAGTAGTATAGAGGCATTACTAACTTATAGCAATCAGCCCCAGCATTTT.

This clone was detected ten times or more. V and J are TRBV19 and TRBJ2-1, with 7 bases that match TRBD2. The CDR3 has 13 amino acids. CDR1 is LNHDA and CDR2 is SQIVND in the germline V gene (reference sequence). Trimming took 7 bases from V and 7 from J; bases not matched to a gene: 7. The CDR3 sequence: CASNERGSNEQFF. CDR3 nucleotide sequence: TGTGCCAGTAATGAGCGGGGATCGAATGAGCAGTTCTTC.

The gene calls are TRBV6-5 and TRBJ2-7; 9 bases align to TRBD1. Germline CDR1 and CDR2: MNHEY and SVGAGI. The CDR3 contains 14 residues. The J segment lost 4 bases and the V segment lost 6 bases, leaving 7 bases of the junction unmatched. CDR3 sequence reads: CASSYRGLKYEQYF. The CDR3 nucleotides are TGTGCCAGCAGCTACAGGGGGCTTAAGTACGAGCAGTACTTC.

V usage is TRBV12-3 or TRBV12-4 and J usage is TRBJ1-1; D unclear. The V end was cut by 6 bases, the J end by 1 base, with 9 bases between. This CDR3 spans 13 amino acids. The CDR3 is CASSRTGNTEAFF. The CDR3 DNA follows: TGTGCCAGCAGCAGGACGGGGAACACTGAAGCTTTCTTT.

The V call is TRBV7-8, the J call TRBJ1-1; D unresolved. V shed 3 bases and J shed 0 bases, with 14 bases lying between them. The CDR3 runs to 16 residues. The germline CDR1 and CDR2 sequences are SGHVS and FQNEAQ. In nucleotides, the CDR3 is TGTGCCAGCAGCTTTAGGGTTGGTAGACTGAACACTGAAGCTTTCTTT. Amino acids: CASSFRVGRLNTEAFF. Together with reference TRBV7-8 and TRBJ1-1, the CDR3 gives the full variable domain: GAGVSQSPRYKVAKRGQDVALRCDPISGHVSLFWYQQALGQGPEFLTYFQNEAQLDKSGLPSDRFFAERPEGSVSTLKIQRTQQEDSAVYLCASSFRVGRLNTEAFFGQGTRLTVV.

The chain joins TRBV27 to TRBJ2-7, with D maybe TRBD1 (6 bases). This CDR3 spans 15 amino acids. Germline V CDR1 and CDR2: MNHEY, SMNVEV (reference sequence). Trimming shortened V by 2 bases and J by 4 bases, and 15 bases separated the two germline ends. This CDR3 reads CASSLSTGSGYEQYF. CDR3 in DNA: TGTGCCAGCAGTTTAAGCACAGGGTCAGGATACGAGCAGTACTTC.